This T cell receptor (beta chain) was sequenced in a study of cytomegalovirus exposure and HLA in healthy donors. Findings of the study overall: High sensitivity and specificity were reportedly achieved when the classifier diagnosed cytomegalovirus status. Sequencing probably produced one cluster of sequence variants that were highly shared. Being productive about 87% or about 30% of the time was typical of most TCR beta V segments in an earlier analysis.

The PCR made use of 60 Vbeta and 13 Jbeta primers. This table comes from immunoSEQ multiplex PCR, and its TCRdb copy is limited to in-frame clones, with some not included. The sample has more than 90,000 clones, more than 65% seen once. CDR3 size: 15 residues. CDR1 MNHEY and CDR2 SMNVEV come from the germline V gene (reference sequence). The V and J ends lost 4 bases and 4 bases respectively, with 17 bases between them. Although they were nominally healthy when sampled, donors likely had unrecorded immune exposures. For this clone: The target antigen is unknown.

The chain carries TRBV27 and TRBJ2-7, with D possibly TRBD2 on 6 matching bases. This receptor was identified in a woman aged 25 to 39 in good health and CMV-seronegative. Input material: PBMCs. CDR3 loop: CASSSAAGTPYEQYF. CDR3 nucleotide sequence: TGTGCCAGCAGTTCCGCGGCGGGAACCCCTTACGAGCAGTACTTC.